One and the same sample provided the 28 T cell receptor beta chains below, sequenced in a study of early T cells in non-severe SARS-CoV-2 infection. TCRdb processed the 5' RACE reads anew with MiXCR; each CDR3 protein has one entry. The data hold approximately 20,000 distinct CDR3 sequences, with 5.9% observed a single time. Sequenced input: whole blood. The receptors were gathered from an adult who was a healthcare worker with PCR-confirmed SARS-CoV-2 infection or an uninfected control (not recorded which).

About this clonotype itself: Given a much more abundant clone one base away, this may be a read error. The chain combines TRBV19 with TRBJ1-2; 7 bases map to TRBD1. CDR3 length equals 12 residues. The germline gives CDR1 LNHDA, CDR2 SQIVND (reference sequence). Here the CDR3 reads CVSRTGDYGYTF. Written as DNA, the CDR3 is TGTGTCAGTAGAACAGGGGATTATGGCTACACCTTC.

The table lists this clonotype with many counts. V is TRBV2 and J is TRBJ1-3, with D possibly TRBD1 on 5 matching bases. The V end was cut by 6 bases, the J end by 0 bases, with 9 bases between. CDR3 length: 14 residues. The germline gives CDR1 SNHLY, CDR2 FYNNEI. CDR3 protein: CASRRQSSGNTIYF. The CDR3 nucleotides read TGTGCCAGCAGGAGACAGTCCTCTGGAAACACCATATATTTT.

Within the sample, this clonotype is medium-sized (0.01 to 0.1%). V is TRBV19 and J is TRBJ2-1, with D possibly being TRBD1 or TRBD2 (5 bases each). This CDR3 comprises 13 residues. V shed 7 bases and J shed 8 bases, with 15 bases lying between them. Germline V CDR1 and CDR2: LNHDA, SQIVND (reference sequence). CDR3 bases: TGTGCCAGTACCCTGCGAGGGACGGATGAGCAGTTCTTC. It is translated as CASTLRGTDEQFF.

CDR3: CASSQDRSYEQYF. The CDR3 DNA reads as TGTGCCAGCTCACAGGACAGGTCCTACGAGCAGTACTTC. The gene calls are TRBV18 and TRBJ2-7; 7 bases agree with TRBD1. This CDR3 has 13 amino acids. The V gene end was trimmed by 4 bases and the J gene end by 1 base; junction bases not matched to a gene: 1. Germline V gene lookup returns CDR1 KGHSH and CDR2 LQKENI.

This clonotype was picked up many times. This CDR3 is CASSREGQKFF. The DNA of the CDR3 is TGTGCCAGCAGCAGGGAGGGACAGAAGTTCTTC. The chain joins TRBV3-1 to TRBJ2-1; D possibly uses TRBD1 or TRBD2 (7 bases each). Germline loops: CDR1 LGHDT, CDR2 YNNKEL (reference sequence). There are 11 residues in the CDR3. Trimming left V 5 bases short and J 14 bases short, with 13 bases between.

This clonotype was detected many times. The rearrangement joins TRBV6-1 to TRBJ2-5; 7 bases match TRBD1. CDR1 and CDR2 from the germline V gene are MNHNS and SASEGT. V shed 5 bases and J 0 bases; nucleotides not matched to a gene: 3. This CDR3 contains 14 residues. CDR3 in DNA: TGTGCCAGCAGTCGACAGGGTTACCAAGAGACCCAGTACTTC. Protein sequence: CASSRQGYQETQYF.

This clonotype has a count of ten or more. The V call is TRBV18, the J call TRBJ1-1; D not resolved. Germline V gives CDR1 KGHSH, CDR2 LQKENI. This CDR3 region has 13 residues. Trimming removed 6 bases from V and 1 base from J, with 9 bases in between. CDR3 residues: CASSPVGNTEAFF. In DNA form, the CDR3 reads TGTGCCAGCTCCCCGGTCGGGAACACTGAAGCTTTCTTT.

There are many counts of this clonotype. The chain carries TRBV3-1 and TRBJ2-7, with TRBD2 as a possible D gene (5 bases). Per germline, CDR1 LGHDT and CDR2 YNNKEL (reference sequence). V dropped 1 base and J dropped 4 bases, with 14 bases sitting between them. This CDR3 spans 15 amino acids. The CDR3 loop reads CASSQAGSRTYEQYF. CDR3 bases: TGTGCCAGCAGCCAAGCTGGCTCAAGGACTTACGAGCAGTACTTC.

This clonotype was detected ten times or more. V is TRBV4-1 and J is TRBJ2-2; no firm D call. CDR1 is MGHRA and CDR2 is YSYEKL in the germline V gene. This CDR3 has 15 amino acids. V lost 0 bases, J lost 3 bases, and 8 bases lay in between. CDR3 DNA: TGCGCCAGCAGCCAAGATAGGTGGGACACCGGGGAGCTGTTTTTT. Protein product: CASSQDRWDTGELFF.

This clonotype is labeled medium-sized. The V gene is TRBV6-6, the J gene TRBJ2-7; no clear D gene. The CDR3 is 15 residues long. V was pared by 0 bases and J by 0 bases, with 9 bases between. In germline, CDR1 is MNHNY, CDR2 SVGAGI (reference sequence). The CDR3 DNA sequence: TGTGCCAGCAGTTACTCGTGGGATTACTCCTACGAGCAGTACTTC. Translation: CASSYSWDYSYEQYF.

The sample holds many counts of this clonotype. The V gene is TRBV5-3, the J gene TRBJ2-2, with unresolved D. TRBV5-3 is placed among ORFs of uncertain function. Trimming removed 4 bases from V and 0 bases from J, with 13 bases in between. The CDR3 loop spans 16 amino acids. The DNA of the CDR3 is TGTGCCAGAAGCCCCCGGATGTCCGCGAACACCGGGGAGCTGTTTTTT. It codes for CARSPRMSANTGELFF.

This chain links TRBV18 with TRBJ2-7; 11 positions match TRBD2. The CDR3 is made up of 18 amino acids. From germline, CDR1 is KGHSH and CDR2 LQKENI. J was trimmed by 1 base and V by 3 bases; bases with no gene match: 11. Here the CDR3 reads CASSPLGPGLAESYEQYF. The CDR3 nucleotides read TGTGCCAGCTCACCGCTCGGCCCGGGACTAGCGGAGTCCTACGAGCAGTACTTC.

This clonotype has ten or more counts. The J gene is TRBJ2-7, the V gene TRBV27; TRBD2 matches 7 bases. J was trimmed by 7 bases and V by 2 bases; bases with no gene match: 2. The germline gives CDR1 MNHEY, CDR2 SMNVEV (reference sequence). CDR3 length equals 12 residues. The CDR3 protein is CASSLGRGEQYF. DNA of the CDR3: TGTGCCAGCAGTTTAGGGCGGGGGGAGCAGTACTTC.

The V and J genes are TRBV29-1 and TRBJ2-1; 8 nucleotides align to TRBD1. The CDR3 is made up of 13 amino acids. The ends lost 1 base at V and 10 bases at J; junction bases unmatched: 6. CDR1 is SQVTM and CDR2 is ANQGSEA in the germline V gene. The CDR3 here is CSVEGVSGGEQFF. The CDR3 DNA is TGCAGCGTTGAAGGGGTGTCAGGGGGCGAGCAGTTCTTC.

This clonotype has at least ten counts. The rearrangement joins TRBV27 to TRBJ2-7; 9 nucleotides agree with TRBD1. CDR1 is MNHEY, CDR2 SMNVEV, per germline (reference sequence). CDR3 length equals 15 residues. Trimming cost V 5 bases and J 7 bases; bases outside gene matches: 12. The CDR3 loop reads CASSLDWDRVGEQYF. The CDR3 nucleotides are TGTGCCAGCAGTCTCGATTGGGACAGGGTGGGGGAGCAGTACTTC.

This clonotype showed up many times. The V gene is TRBV30, the J gene TRBJ2-4; no reliable D call. V lost 4 bases and J 7 bases, leaving 17 bases between the germline ends. Germline CDR1 GTSNPN, CDR2 SVGIG (reference sequence). The CDR3 is 14 amino acids. The CDR3 nucleotides are TGTGCCTGGAATATTGGTAGCTACTGGAACATTCAGTACTTC. Translation: CAWNIGSYWNIQYF.

This clonotype was seen ten or more times. V gene TRBV3-1 combines with J gene TRBJ1-1, with D perhaps TRBD1 (6 bases). The CDR3 covers 13 residues. Between the trimmed V and J ends, which lost 0 bases and 10 bases, there was a span of 12 bases. Germline loops: CDR1 LGHDT, CDR2 YNNKEL (reference sequence). CDR3 sequence (DNA): TGTGCCAGCAGCCAAGATCTGCGGGGGGCAGCTTTCTTT. This encodes CASSQDLRGAAFF.

This clonotype showed up many times. V is TRBV14 and J is TRBJ2-1, with 9 nucleotides matching TRBD2. V lost 3 bases to trimming and J lost 0 bases; unmatched junction nucleotides: 6. CDR3 length: 17 residues. The germline V gene has CDR1 SGHDN and CDR2 FVKESK. In nucleotides, the CDR3 is TGTGCCAGCAGCCACCTTAAGCGGGAGGCCTCCTACAATGAGCAGTTCTTC. It specifies CASSHLKREASYNEQFF.

In this sample, this clonotype turned up many times. CDR3 amino acids: CASSLAQGTEAFF. CDR3 coding DNA: TGTGCCAGCAGCTTAGCCCAAGGCACTGAAGCTTTCTTT. The gene calls are TRBV7-3 and TRBJ1-1, with D unresolved. Trimming shortened V by 2 bases and J by 4 bases, and 8 bases separated the two germline ends. Germline CDR1 is SGHTA and CDR2 is FQGTGA. The CDR3 is 13 residues long.

This clonotype was counted at least ten times. The rearrangement uses TRBV7-9 and TRBJ1-4; 8 bases agree with TRBD1. Germline CDR1 is SEHNR and CDR2 is FQNEAQ (reference sequence). CDR3 size: 14 residues. The V segment lost 5 bases and the J segment 3 bases; nucleotides outside the gene matches: 2. CDR3 nucleotides: TGTGCCAGCAGCAGGACAGGGCCTAATGAAAAACTGTTTTTT. Translation: CASSRTGPNEKLFF.

This clonotype was counted many times. J is TRBJ2-2 and V is TRBV5-1; D uncertain. Germline lookup yields CDR1 SGHRS and CDR2 YFSETQ. Trimming stripped 2 bases from V and 0 bases from J, with 11 bases between. The CDR3 runs 16 residues. CDR3 in amino acids: CASSLVPLTNTGELFF. The CDR3 bases are TGCGCCAGCAGCTTAGTACCTCTTACGAACACCGGGGAGCTGTTTTTT.

This clonotype is medium-sized by share. V and J are TRBV18 and TRBJ2-1; 7 bases agree with TRBD1. CDR1 and CDR2 from the germline V gene are KGHSH and LQKENI. This CDR3 is built from 13 residues. V gave up 4 bases and J gave up 5 bases; unmatched junction bases: 2. The CDR3, as DNA: TGTGCCAGCTCACTAGGGACAGACAATGAGCAGTTCTTC. This translates into CASSLGTDNEQFF.

This sequence joins TRBV20-1 and TRBJ2-1; 14 bases are shared with TRBD2. Germline CDR1 and CDR2: DFQATT and SNEGSKA (reference sequence). The trim removed 6 bases at V and 12 bases at J, leaving 10 bases unmatched. The CDR3 totals 14 residues. The CDR3 loop reads CSAAGLAGEGVQFF. The DNA of the CDR3 is TGCAGTGCCGCGGGACTAGCGGGAGAGGGTGTGCAGTTCTTC.

The V call is TRBV7-3, the J call TRBJ2-1, with 13 bases that match TRBD2. V gave up 5 bases and J gave up 9 bases; unmatched junction bases: 7. Germline V lookup: CDR1 SGHTA, CDR2 FQGTGA. The CDR3 is 15 amino acids. The CDR3 DNA sequence: TGTGCCAGCAGCCTCGGACTAGCGGGAGCTAGTGAGCAGTTCTTC. Amino acids: CASSLGLAGASEQFF.

The CDR3 spells CASTVVRSTDTQYF. The DNA for the CDR3 is TGTGCCAGCACCGTAGTACGGAGCACAGATACGCAGTATTTT. The chain recombines TRBV5-6 with TRBJ2-3; no reliable D call. V lost 6 bases to trimming and J lost 0 bases, with 11 bases between them. CDR3 length: 14 amino acids. Germline V gene data show CDR1 as SGHDT and CDR2 as YYEEEE.

This clonotype was observed at least ten times. This chain connects TRBV20-1 to TRBJ1-6; D remains unclear. Germline V gives CDR1 DFQATT, CDR2 SNEGSKA (reference sequence). Trimming took off 1 base at V and 11 bases at J, with 12 bases between the two ends. The CDR3 totals 13 residues. This CDR3 is CSARVGVGAPLHF. The CDR3 nucleotides are TGCAGTGCTAGAGTCGGGGTCGGGGCACCCCTCCACTTT.

This clonotype was found a few times. CDR3 DNA: TGTGCCAGCAGCCGCGGGACTAGCGTTAGCACAGATACGCAGTATTTT. The encoded protein is CASSRGTSVSTDTQYF. V usage is TRBV5-6 and J usage is TRBJ2-3; 10 bases are a match to TRBD2. The CDR3 consists of 16 residues. Trimming removed 4 bases from V and 0 bases from J; junction bases left unmatched: 5. Germline V gives CDR1 SGHDT, CDR2 YYEEEE.

This clonotype was seen at least ten times. This chain uses TRBV20-1 with TRBJ2-1, with TRBD2 identical over 8 bases. In germline, CDR1 is DFQATT, CDR2 SNEGSKA (reference sequence). V trimming: 2 bases; J trimming: 13 bases; junction bases outside the gene matches: 7. The CDR3 is 12 amino acids. The CDR3 DNA reads as TGCAGTGCTAGAAAAGCGGGAGACCTCCAGTTCTTC. Translated, it gives CSARKAGDLQFF.